The clone carrying this TCR beta chain showed up just a few times. Its antigen is as yet unknown. The CDR3 has 12 residues. The germline V gene encodes CDR1 MDHEN and CDR2 SYDVKM. V lost 3 bases and J lost 11, with 12 bases in between. This specimen comes from a study of blood T cells in healthy people across ages. The study, taken as a whole, reports: When one million T cells were used, diversity estimates were thought to be underestimates.

Healthy Caucasian individuals from Russia aged about 6 to 90 served as donors. The extraction recovered at least 5 micrograms of total RNA per sample. Through a sample-barcoded 5' primer and a J-beta primer mix, a second PCR was run for about 6 to 11 cycles. Every single cDNA molecule received a tag from a template-switch adaptor with 12 random nucleotides. Via MiXCR, TCRdb re-called the 5' RACE reads, giving one row per CDR3 protein. The table records hundreds of thousands of distinct CDR3 sequences, about 42% of them present only once. The chain uses TRBV28 and TRBJ2-3, with D uncertain. The sequenced material came from blood. This sequence was found in a woman aged 55-69 years in good health. The CDR3 spells CASSFVGSMQYF. The CDR3 DNA reads as TGTGCCAGCAGTTTTGTGGGCAGTATGCAGTATTTT.